This T cell receptor (beta chain) emerged from a study of shared clonotypes between healthy human individuals. With respect to this clone: This specimen includes other DNA sequences encoding the same CDR3.

The CDR3 consists of 14 residues. Trimming shortened V by 0 bases and J by 1 base, and 7 bases separated the two germline ends. The germline CDR1 and CDR2 sequences are SGHNT and YYREEE (reference sequence). All participating donors were Caucasian adults from Nashville, Tennessee. Generated by immunoSEQ multiplex PCR, the TCRdb table keeps only in-frame clones and is missing some. The data show under 1,100,000 clones, about 74% seen once. The sample comprised memory CD4+ T cells sorted from blood. Subset denoted: CD45RA-negative fraction. This receptor was identified in a man in his late teens or twenties in good health. The chain joins TRBV5-4 to TRBJ1-1; D unresolved. Here the CDR3 reads CASSLVQRNTEAFF. The CDR3 coding sequence is TGTGCCAGCAGCTTGGTGCAGAGGAACACTGAAGCTTTCTTT.